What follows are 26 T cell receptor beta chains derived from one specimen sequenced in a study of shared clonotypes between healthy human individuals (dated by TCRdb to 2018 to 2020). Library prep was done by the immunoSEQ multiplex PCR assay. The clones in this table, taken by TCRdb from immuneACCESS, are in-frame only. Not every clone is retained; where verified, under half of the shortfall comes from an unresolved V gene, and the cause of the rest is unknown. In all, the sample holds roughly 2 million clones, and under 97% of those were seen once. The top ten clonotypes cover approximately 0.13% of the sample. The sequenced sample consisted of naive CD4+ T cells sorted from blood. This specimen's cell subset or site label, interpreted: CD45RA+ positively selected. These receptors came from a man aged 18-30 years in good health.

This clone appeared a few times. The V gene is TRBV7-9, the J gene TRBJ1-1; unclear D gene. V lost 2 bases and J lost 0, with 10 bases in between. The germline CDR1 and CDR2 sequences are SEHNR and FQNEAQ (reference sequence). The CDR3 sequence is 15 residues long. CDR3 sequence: CASSLPAGMNTEAFF. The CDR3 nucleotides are TGTGCCAGCAGCTTACCCGCCGGGATGAACACTGAAGCTTTCTTT.

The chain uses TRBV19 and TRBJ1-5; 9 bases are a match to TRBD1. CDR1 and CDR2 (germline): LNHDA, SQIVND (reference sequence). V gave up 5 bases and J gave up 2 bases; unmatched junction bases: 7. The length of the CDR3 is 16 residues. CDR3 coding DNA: TGTGCCAGTAGTGTACAGGGGGCTTCAGGCAATCAGCCCCAGCATTTT. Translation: CASSVQGASGNQPQHF.

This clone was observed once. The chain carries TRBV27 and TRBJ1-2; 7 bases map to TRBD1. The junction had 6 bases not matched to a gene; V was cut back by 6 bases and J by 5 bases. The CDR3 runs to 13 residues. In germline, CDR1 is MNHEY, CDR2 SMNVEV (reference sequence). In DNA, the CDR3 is TGTGCCAGCAGGAGACAGGGAGGGTATGGCTACACCTTC. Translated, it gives CASRRQGGYGYTF.

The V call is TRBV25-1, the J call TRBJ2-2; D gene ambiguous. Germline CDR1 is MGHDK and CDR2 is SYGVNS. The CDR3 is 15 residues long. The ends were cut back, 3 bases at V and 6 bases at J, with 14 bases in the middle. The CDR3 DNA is TGTGCCAGCAGTGATAGTACATGGACCCCCGGGGAGCTGTTTTTT. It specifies CASSDSTWTPGELFF.

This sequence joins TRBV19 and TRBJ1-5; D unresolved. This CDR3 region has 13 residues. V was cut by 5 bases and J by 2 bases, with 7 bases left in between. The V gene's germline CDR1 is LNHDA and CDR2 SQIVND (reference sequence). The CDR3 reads CASSPIRNQPQHF. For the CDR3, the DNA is TGTGCCAGTAGTCCCATTCGCAATCAGCCCCAGCATTTT.

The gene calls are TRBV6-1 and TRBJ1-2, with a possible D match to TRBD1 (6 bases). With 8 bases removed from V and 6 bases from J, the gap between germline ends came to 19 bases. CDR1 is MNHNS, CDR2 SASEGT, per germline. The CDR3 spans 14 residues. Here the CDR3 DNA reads TGTGCCAGCTCGGGTACAGGGCGGGGGAATGGCTACACCTTC. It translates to CASSGTGRGNGYTF.

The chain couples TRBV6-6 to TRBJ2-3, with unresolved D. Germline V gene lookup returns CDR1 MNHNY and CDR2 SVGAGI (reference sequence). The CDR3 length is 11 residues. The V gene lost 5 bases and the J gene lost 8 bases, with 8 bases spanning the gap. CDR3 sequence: CASSDAFTQYF. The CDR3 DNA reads TGTGCCAGCAGTGACGCTTTTACGCAGTATTTT.

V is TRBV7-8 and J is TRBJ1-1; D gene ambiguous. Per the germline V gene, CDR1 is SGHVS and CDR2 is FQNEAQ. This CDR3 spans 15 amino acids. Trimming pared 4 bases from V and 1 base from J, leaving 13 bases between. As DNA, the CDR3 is TGTGCCAGCAGCTCTTATACTAGGAAGAACACTGAAGCTTTCTTT. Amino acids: CASSSYTRKNTEAFF.

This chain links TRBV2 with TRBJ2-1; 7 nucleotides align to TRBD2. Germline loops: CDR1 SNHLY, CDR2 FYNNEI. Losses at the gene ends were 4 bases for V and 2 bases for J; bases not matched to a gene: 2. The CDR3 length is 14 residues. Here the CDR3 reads CASSAGGTYNEQFF. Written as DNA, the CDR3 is TGTGCCAGCAGTGCCGGGGGGACCTACAATGAGCAGTTCTTC.

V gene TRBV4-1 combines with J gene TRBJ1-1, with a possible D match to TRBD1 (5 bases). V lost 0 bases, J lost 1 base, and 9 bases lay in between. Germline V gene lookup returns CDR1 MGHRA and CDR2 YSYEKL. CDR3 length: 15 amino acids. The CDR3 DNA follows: TGCGCCAGCAGCCAAGAAGAAGGGGAGAACACTGAAGCTTTCTTT. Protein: CASSQEEGENTEAFF.

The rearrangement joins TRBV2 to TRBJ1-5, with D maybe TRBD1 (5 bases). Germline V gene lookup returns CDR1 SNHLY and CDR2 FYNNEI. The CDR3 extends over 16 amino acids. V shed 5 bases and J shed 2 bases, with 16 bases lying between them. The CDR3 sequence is CASSNHFGTGNQPQHF. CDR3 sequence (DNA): TGTGCCAGCAGTAACCATTTCGGGACCGGCAATCAGCCCCAGCATTTT. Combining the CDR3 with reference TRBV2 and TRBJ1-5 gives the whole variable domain EPEVTQTPSHQVTQMGQEVILRCVPISNHLYFYWYRQILGQKVEFLVSFYNNEISEKSEIFDDQFSVERPDGSNFTLKIRSTKLEDSAMYFCASSNHFGTGNQPQHFGDGTRLSIL.

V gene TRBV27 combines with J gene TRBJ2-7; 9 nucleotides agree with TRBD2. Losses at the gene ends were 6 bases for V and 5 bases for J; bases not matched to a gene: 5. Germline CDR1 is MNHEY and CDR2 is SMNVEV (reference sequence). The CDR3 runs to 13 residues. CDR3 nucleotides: TGTGCCAGCAGGGTAGCGGGAGTCAACGAGCAGTACTTC. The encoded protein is CASRVAGVNEQYF.

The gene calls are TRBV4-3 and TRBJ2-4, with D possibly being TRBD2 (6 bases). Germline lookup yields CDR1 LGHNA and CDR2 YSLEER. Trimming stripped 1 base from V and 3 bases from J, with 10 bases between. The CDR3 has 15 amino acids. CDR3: CASSQGVGGKNIQYF. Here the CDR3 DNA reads TGCGCCAGCAGCCAAGGTGTGGGGGGCAAAAACATTCAGTACTTC.

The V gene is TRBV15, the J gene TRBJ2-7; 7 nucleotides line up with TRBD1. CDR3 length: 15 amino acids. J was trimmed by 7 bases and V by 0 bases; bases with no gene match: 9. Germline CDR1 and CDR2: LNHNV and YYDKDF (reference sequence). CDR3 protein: CATSRDPLDRMEQYF. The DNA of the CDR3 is TGTGCCACCAGCAGAGATCCCCTGGACAGGATGGAGCAGTACTTC.

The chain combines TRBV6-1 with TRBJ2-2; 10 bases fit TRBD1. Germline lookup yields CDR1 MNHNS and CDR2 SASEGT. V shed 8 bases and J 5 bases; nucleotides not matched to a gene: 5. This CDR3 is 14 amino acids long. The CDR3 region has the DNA TGTGCCAGCGGGGACAGGGGAGGAACCGGGGAGCTGTTTTTT. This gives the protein CASGDRGGTGELFF.

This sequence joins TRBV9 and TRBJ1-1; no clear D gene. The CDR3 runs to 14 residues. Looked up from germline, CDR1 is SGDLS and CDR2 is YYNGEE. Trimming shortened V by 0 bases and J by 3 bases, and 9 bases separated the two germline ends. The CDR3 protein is CASSVVLGYTEAFF. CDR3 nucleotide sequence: TGTGCCAGCAGCGTAGTTCTGGGATACACTGAAGCTTTCTTT.

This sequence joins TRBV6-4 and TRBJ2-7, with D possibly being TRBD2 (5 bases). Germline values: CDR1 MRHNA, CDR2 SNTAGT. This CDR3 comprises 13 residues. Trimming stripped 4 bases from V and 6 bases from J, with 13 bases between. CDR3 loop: CASSVDGVGEQYF. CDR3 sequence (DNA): TGTGCCAGCAGTGTCGACGGGGTCGGCGAGCAGTACTTC.

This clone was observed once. CDR3 loop: CASSVEGTRFSYEQYF. Here the CDR3 DNA reads TGTGCCAGCAGCGTAGAAGGGACAAGATTCTCCTACGAGCAGTACTTC. The chain has TRBV9 and TRBJ2-7; TRBD1 might be the D (6 bases). CDR3 length equals 16 residues. Germline CDR1 SGDLS, CDR2 YYNGEE. The germline V and J ends were trimmed by 0 bases and 0 bases, with 13 bases remaining between them.

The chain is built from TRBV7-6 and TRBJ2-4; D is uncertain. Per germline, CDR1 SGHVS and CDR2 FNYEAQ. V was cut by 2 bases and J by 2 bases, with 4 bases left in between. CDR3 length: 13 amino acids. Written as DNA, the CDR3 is TGTGCCAGCAGCTTAAACCCCAAAAACATTCAGTACTTC. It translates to CASSLNPKNIQYF.

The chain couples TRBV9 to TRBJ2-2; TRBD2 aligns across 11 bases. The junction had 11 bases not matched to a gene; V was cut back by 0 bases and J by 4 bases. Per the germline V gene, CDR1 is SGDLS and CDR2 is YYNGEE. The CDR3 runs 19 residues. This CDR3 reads CASSVDPVPSGGSTGELFF. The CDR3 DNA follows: TGTGCCAGCAGCGTAGATCCAGTCCCTAGCGGGGGGTCCACCGGGGAGCTGTTTTTT.

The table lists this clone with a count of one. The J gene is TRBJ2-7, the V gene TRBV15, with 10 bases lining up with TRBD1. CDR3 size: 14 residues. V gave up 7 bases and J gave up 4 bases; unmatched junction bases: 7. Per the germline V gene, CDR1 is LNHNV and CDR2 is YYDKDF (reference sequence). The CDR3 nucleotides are TGTGCCACCAAAACCGGGACAGGGGTTTACGAGCAGTACTTC. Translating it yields CATKTGTGVYEQYF.

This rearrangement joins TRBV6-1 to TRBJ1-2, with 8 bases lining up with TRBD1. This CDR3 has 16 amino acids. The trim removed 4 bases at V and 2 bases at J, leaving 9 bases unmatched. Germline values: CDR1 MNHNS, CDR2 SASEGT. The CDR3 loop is CASSGGDRTTNYGYTF. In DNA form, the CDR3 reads TGTGCCAGCAGTGGTGGGGACAGGACTACAAACTATGGCTACACCTTC.

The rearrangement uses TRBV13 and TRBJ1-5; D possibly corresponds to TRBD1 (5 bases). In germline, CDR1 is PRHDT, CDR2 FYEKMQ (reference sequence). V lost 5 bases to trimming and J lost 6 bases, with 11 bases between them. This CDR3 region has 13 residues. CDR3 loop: CASSGRGVQPQHF. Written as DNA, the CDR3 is TGTGCCAGCAGCGGCCGGGGGGTTCAGCCCCAGCATTTT.

CDR3 sequence (DNA): TGTGCCAGCAGCCATGACGGGCCGATCTATGGCTACACCTTC. As protein: CASSHDGPIYGYTF. The chain has TRBV7-9 and TRBJ1-2, with D unresolved. The CDR3 totals 14 residues. Trimming left V 5 bases short and J 4 bases short, with 14 bases between. Germline CDR1 and CDR2: SEHNR and FQNEAQ (reference sequence).

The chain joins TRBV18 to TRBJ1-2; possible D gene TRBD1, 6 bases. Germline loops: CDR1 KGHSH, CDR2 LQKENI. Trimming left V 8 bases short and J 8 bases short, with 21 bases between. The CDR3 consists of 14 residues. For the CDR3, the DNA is TGTGCCAGCCGGACCGACAGGTTGGGCGGCGGCTACACCTTC. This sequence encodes CASRTDRLGGGYTF.

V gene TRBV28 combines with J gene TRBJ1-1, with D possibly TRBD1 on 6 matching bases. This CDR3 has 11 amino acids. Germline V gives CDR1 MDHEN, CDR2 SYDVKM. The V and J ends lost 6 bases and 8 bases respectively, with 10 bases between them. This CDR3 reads CASSGTPEAFF. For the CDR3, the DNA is TGTGCCAGCAGCGGGACACCAGAAGCTTTCTTT. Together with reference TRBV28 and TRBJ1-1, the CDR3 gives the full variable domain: DVKVTQSSRYLVKRTGEKVFLECVQDMDHENMFWYRQDPGLGLRLIYFSYDVKMKEKGDIPEGYSVSREKKERFSLILESASTNQTSMYLCASSGTPEAFFGQGTRLTVV.